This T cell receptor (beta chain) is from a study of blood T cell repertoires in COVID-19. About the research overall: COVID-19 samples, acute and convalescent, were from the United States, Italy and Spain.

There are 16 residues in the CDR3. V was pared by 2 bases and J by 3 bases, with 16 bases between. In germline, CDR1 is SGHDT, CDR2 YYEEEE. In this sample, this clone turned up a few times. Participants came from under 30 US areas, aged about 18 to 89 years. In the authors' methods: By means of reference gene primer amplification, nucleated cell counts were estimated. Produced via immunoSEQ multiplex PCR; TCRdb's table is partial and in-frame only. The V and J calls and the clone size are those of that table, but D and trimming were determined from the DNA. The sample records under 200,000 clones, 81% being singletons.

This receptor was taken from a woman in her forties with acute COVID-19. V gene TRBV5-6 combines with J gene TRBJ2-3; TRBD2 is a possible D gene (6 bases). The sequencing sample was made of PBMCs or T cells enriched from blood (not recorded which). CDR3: CASSLRGRFLTDTQYF. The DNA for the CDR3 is TGTGCCAGCAGCTTACGGGGGAGGTTCCTTACAGATACGCAGTATTTT.